This record covers a single T cell receptor (beta chain). Sequencing of TCR beta covered CD8+ and CD4+ T cells obtained from blood. The multiple sclerosis controls were treatment-naive patients, and their relapsing-remitting disease was stable or active. The TEMRA cells underwent FACS enrichment, while the CD8+ and CD4+ T cells underwent negative isolation. This record belongs to a study of CD8 T cells in Susac syndrome. Random hexamers were used to reverse transcribe about 0.5 to 1 ug of RNA. Multiplex immunoSEQ PCR targeted 54 Vbeta and 13 Jbeta TCR beta segments. Each CDR3 protein gets one entry after TCRdb re-called the immunoSEQ multiplex PCR reads with MiXCR. The repertoire has about 130,000 distinct CDR3 sequences, approximately 94% of them found once; the top ten carry around 0.13%. With V trimmed by 4 bases and J by 0 bases, 5 bases remained unmatched. The CDR3 is 15 amino acids. CDR1 is SGHNT and CDR2 is YYREEE in the germline V gene (reference sequence).

This TCR was sampled from a human donor with multiple sclerosis. Sequenced input: CD4+ T cells from PBMCs. The J gene is TRBJ1-1, the V gene TRBV5-4; TRBD1 agrees at 8 bases. In DNA, the CDR3 is TGTGCCAGCAGCCCCTGGGGACAGGTGAACACTGAAGCTTTCTTT. Its translation is CASSPWGQVNTEAFF. The variable domain in full, completed from reference TRBV5-4 and TRBJ1-1, reads ETGVTQSPTHLIKTRGQQVTLRCSSQSGHNTVSWYQQALGQGPQFIFQYYREEENGRGNFPPRFSGLQFPNYSSELNVNALELDDSALYLCASSPWGQVNTEAFFGQGTRLTVV.